Following are 5 T cell receptor beta chains from one sample sequenced in a study of technical replicates of blood from a few donors. The assay was immunoSEQ multiplex PCR, and TCRdb's table has in-frame clones only and misses some. The sample records more than 75,000 clones, roughly 93% being singletons. The sequenced sample consisted of T cells isolated from PBMCs. The source of these receptors is a human donor in good health.

The rearrangement joins TRBV10-3 to TRBJ2-3; tentatively, D is TRBD2 (6 bases). V lost 8 bases and J 3 bases, leaving 12 bases between the germline ends. This CDR3 spans 13 amino acids. Germline V gives CDR1 ENHRY, CDR2 SYGVKD. DNA for the CDR3: TGTGCCATCCTCGGGAGTCGGACAGATACGCAGTATTTT. Translated: CAILGSRTDTQYF.

The chain links TRBV6-1 to TRBJ2-5, with TRBD2 matching over 8 bases. The CDR3 loop spans 13 amino acids. V lost 3 bases and J lost 4; bases outside the gene matches: 1. CDR1 MNHNS and CDR2 SASEGT come from the germline V gene. CDR3 sequence (DNA): TGTGCCAGCAGTGAGGGACTAGTAGAGACCCAGTACTTC. Amino acids: CASSEGLVETQYF.

The V gene is TRBV4-1, the J gene TRBJ1-3, with D possibly TRBD1 on 5 matching bases. This CDR3 contains 16 residues. The V and J ends lost 0 bases and 8 bases respectively, with 17 bases between them. CDR1 is MGHRA, CDR2 YSYEKL, per germline. The CDR3 DNA is TGCGCCAGCAGCCAAGAAGGAAGGACATCTTGGGACACCATATATTTT. It codes for CASSQEGRTSWDTIYF.

The gene calls are TRBV27 and TRBJ2-1; tentative D call: TRBD2 (6 bases). Trimming pared 8 bases from V and 6 bases from J, leaving 17 bases between. From germline, CDR1 is MNHEY and CDR2 SMNVEV (reference sequence). The CDR3 is 14 amino acids. The CDR3 sequence: CASGLFSGGNEQFF. Written as DNA, the CDR3 is TGTGCCAGCGGATTATTCTCCGGGGGCAATGAGCAGTTCTTC.

The V gene is TRBV19, the J gene TRBJ1-5; TRBD1 agrees at 8 bases. The CDR3 length is 14 residues. V trimming: 7 bases; J trimming: 5 bases; junction bases outside the gene matches: 7. Germline values: CDR1 LNHDA, CDR2 SQIVND (reference sequence). CDR3 sequence reads: CASTPTGDDQPQHF. Here the CDR3 DNA reads TGTGCCAGTACCCCGACAGGGGACGATCAGCCCCAGCATTTT. The complete variable domain, with remaining parts taken from reference TRBV19 and TRBJ1-5, reads DGGITQSPKYLFRKEGQNVTLSCEQNLNHDAMYWYRQDPGQGLRLIYYSQIVNDFQKGDIAEGYSVSREKKESFPLTVTSAQKNPTAFYLCASTPTGDDQPQHFGDGTRLSIL.